Below, 26 T cell receptor beta chains from the same sample are listed, as sequenced in a study of T cell responses to AZD1222 COVID-19 vaccine. Profiled with immunoSEQ multiplex PCR; TCRdb holds only in-frame clones, not every one. Among about 140,000 clones listed, 80% to 95% were seen once. The specimen comprised peripheral blood, sampled 28 days after the second AZD1222 dose. These receptors were collected from an adult who received the AZD1222 COVID-19 vaccine.

This chain connects TRBV6-5 to TRBJ1-3; D remains ambiguous. CDR3 length: 15 amino acids. Looked up from germline, CDR1 is MNHEY and CDR2 is SVGAGI. Trimming removed 6 bases at V and 0 bases at J, with 12 bases between. The CDR3 DNA is TGTGCCAGCAGGCCGGGCCCGAGCTCTGGAAACACCATATATTTT. As protein: CASRPGPSSGNTIYF.

The gene calls are TRBV5-4 and TRBJ2-7, with TRBD1 identical over 7 bases. Germline assignment: CDR1 SGHNT and CDR2 YYREEE (reference sequence). This CDR3 has 16 amino acids. The J segment lost 0 bases and the V segment lost 3 bases, leaving 9 bases of the junction unmatched. CDR3 nucleotides: TGTGCCAGCAGCTCCGCACAAGACAGGGCCTCCTACGAGCAGTACTTC. Amino acids: CASSSAQDRASYEQYF.

This chain joins TRBV18 and TRBJ2-7; 7 bases agree with TRBD1. CDR1 is KGHSH, CDR2 LQKENI, per germline. The length of the CDR3 is 14 residues. V gave up 3 bases and J gave up 3 bases; unmatched junction bases: 5. The CDR3 sequence is CASSPVPGGYEQYF. CDR3 DNA: TGTGCCAGCTCACCGGTTCCAGGGGGCTACGAGCAGTACTTC.

The chain combines TRBV13 with TRBJ1-5; 12 bases map to TRBD1. V lost 8 bases, J lost 7 bases, and 12 bases stayed unmatched. Germline loops: CDR1 PRHDT, CDR2 FYEKMQ (reference sequence). The CDR3 extends over 16 amino acids. The CDR3 nucleotides read TGTGCCAGCGCATGGGGGGGACAGGGGGCTGGGCAGCCCCAGCATTTT. This codes for CASAWGGQGAGQPQHF.

The V and J genes are TRBV11-3 and TRBJ2-2, with TRBD1 identical over 7 bases. After removal of 6 bases from V and 6 bases from J, the junction contained 16 bases not matched to a gene. The CDR3 spans 17 residues. Germline CDR1 SGHNT, CDR2 YENEEA. CDR3 in DNA: TGTGCCAGCAGTCCTCGACAGGGCTGGGGTATTTCCGGGGAGCTGTTTTTT. Translation: CASSPRQGWGISGELFF. Full variable domain (rest looked up from reference TRBV11-3 and TRBJ2-2): EAGVVQSPRYKIIEKKQPVAFWCNPISGHNTLYWYLQNLGQGPELLIRYENEEAVDDSQLPKDRFSAERLKGVDSTLKIQPAELGDSAVYLCASSPRQGWGISGELFFGEGSRLTVL.

The chain has TRBV10-3 and TRBJ2-2; no reliable D call. Germline loops: CDR1 ENHRY, CDR2 SYGVKD. Between the trimmed V and J ends, which lost 8 bases and 4 bases, there was a span of 11 bases. CDR3 length: 13 residues. The CDR3 DNA reads as TGTGCCATCGGTACAGAAGGCACCGGGGAGCTGTTTTTT. Protein: CAIGTEGTGELFF.

The rearrangement uses TRBV11-2 and TRBJ1-4; D uncertain. CDR1 is SGHAT and CDR2 is FQNNGV in the germline V gene. Trimming took 1 base from V and 0 from J, leaving 6 bases between them. The CDR3 extends over 15 amino acids. The CDR3 spells CASSLGGSTNEKLFF. The CDR3 DNA reads TGTGCCAGCAGCTTAGGCGGGTCAACTAATGAAAAACTGTTTTTT.

V gene TRBV7-3 combines with J gene TRBJ2-1; 10 bases line up with TRBD2. CDR1 and CDR2 (germline): SGHTA, FQGTGA. V was clipped by 5 bases and J by 3 bases; unmatched bases: 7. The CDR3 contains 16 residues. The CDR3 DNA follows: TGTGCCAGCAGCCCCCAAGCGGGAGGGCTCTACAATGAGCAGTTCTTC. Translated, it gives CASSPQAGGLYNEQFF. The variable domain in full, completed from reference TRBV7-3 and TRBJ2-1, reads GAGVSQTPSNKVTEKGKYVELRCDPISGHTALYWYRQSLGQGPEFLIYFQGTGAADDSGLPNDRFFAVRPEGSVSTLKIQRTERGDSAVYLCASSPQAGGLYNEQFFGPGTRLTVL.

This chain links TRBV5-1 with TRBJ2-7; 8 positions match TRBD1. V lost 5 bases, J lost 3 bases, and 4 bases stayed unmatched. The CDR3 is made up of 13 amino acids. Germline V lookup: CDR1 SGHRS, CDR2 YFSETQ. In DNA form, the CDR3 reads TGCGCCAGCAGATTCACAGGGGGCTACGAGCAGTACTTC. It specifies CASRFTGGYEQYF.

The rearrangement uses TRBV6-1 and TRBJ2-7; D not certain. The CDR3 sequence is 11 residues long. The V and J ends lost 1 base and 3 bases respectively, with 1 base between them. Germline assignment: CDR1 MNHNS and CDR2 SASEGT. CDR3 region: CASSEGYEQYF. In DNA form, the CDR3 reads TGTGCCAGCAGTGAAGGCTACGAGCAGTACTTC.

The CDR3 loop is CASSQWGHTQYF. CDR3 sequence (DNA): TGCGCCAGCAGCCAATGGGGTCATACGCAGTATTTT. V and J are TRBV4-3 and TRBJ2-3; no clear D gene. This CDR3 is built from 12 residues. Germline CDR1 reads LGHNA; CDR2 reads YSLEER. Trimming took off 2 bases at V and 7 bases at J, with 7 bases between the two ends.

The chain employs TRBV5-1 and TRBJ2-6; D is tentatively TRBD1 or TRBD2 (5 bases each). The CDR3 is 17 residues long. The germline V gene encodes CDR1 SGHRS and CDR2 YFSETQ. The germline V and J ends were trimmed by 3 bases and 0 bases, with 13 bases remaining between them. CDR3 in amino acids: CASSSNAGTSGANVLTF. The CDR3 DNA sequence: TGCGCCAGCAGCTCCAATGCAGGGACCTCTGGGGCCAACGTCCTGACTTTC.

The chain joins TRBV7-2 to TRBJ2-2; 9 bases map to TRBD2. Germline-derived CDR1 and CDR2 are SGHTA and FQGNSA. The CDR3 has 18 residues. V dropped 1 base and J dropped 6; count of bases not matched to a gene: 12. The CDR3 DNA reads TGTGCCAGCAGCTTAGGGACGAGCGGGAGGCAAAAGGCCGGGGAGCTGTTTTTT. Its translation is CASSLGTSGRQKAGELFF.

J is TRBJ1-1 and V is TRBV6-5, with D possibly being TRBD1 (5 bases). In germline, CDR1 is MNHEY, CDR2 SVGAGI. The CDR3 length is 13 residues. Trimming removed 7 bases at V and 1 base at J, with 10 bases between. In DNA, the CDR3 is TGTGCCAGCAATCTGGGGCAGAACACTGAAGCTTTCTTT. Its protein product is CASNLGQNTEAFF.

The chain couples TRBV5-4 to TRBJ2-1; TRBD2 matches 7 bases. In germline, CDR1 is SGHNT, CDR2 YYREEE (reference sequence). J lost 7 bases, V lost 2 bases, and 9 bases had no gene match. CDR3 length equals 15 residues. The DNA for the CDR3 is TGTGCCAGCAGCTTTGGGTGGGGGGGGAAAAATGAGCAGTTCTTC. It yields the protein CASSFGWGGKNEQFF.

The genes are TRBV27 and TRBJ2-1; 7 nucleotides align to TRBD1. The CDR3 consists of 11 residues. V shed 8 bases and J 14 bases; nucleotides not matched to a gene: 9. Germline V gene lookup returns CDR1 MNHEY and CDR2 SMNVEV (reference sequence). The CDR3 region has the DNA TGTGCCAGCGTATGGGACAGCGTAAAGTTCTTC. Translated: CASVWDSVKFF.

This clone turned up a few times. The gene calls are TRBV2 and TRBJ2-7, with 8 nucleotides matching TRBD1. There are 15 residues in the CDR3. The V gene's germline CDR1 is SNHLY and CDR2 FYNNEI. Unmatched junction bases numbered 6, after V lost 3 bases and J lost 2 bases. The CDR3 nucleotides are TGTGCCAGCAGTGAGGGAGAGACAGGGGCCTACGAGCAGTACTTC. It codes for CASSEGETGAYEQYF.

Only one count was recorded for this clone. V is TRBV9 and J is TRBJ1-4, with 7 bases lining up with TRBD1. Germline CDR1 and CDR2: SGDLS and YYNGEE. CDR3 length: 18 amino acids. J was trimmed by 4 bases and V by 0 bases; bases with no gene match: 12. This CDR3 is CASSVAPVRTGLNEKLFF. The CDR3 nucleotides read TGTGCCAGCAGCGTAGCTCCCGTGAGGACAGGACTTAATGAAAAACTGTTTTTT. The whole variable domain, remainder taken from reference TRBV9 and TRBJ1-4, is DSGVTQTPKHLITATGQRVTLRCSPRSGDLSVYWYQQSLDQGLQFLIQYYNGEERAKGNILERFSAQQFPDLHSELNLSSLELGDSALYFCASSVAPVRTGLNEKLFFGSGTQLSVL.

The chain combines TRBV7-2 with TRBJ2-7; no clear D gene. Germline CDR1 is SGHTA and CDR2 is FQGNSA. The CDR3 has 14 amino acids. The V gene lost 4 bases and the J gene lost 0 bases, with 10 bases spanning the gap. CDR3 sequence (DNA): TGTGCCAGCAGCTCTGAAAAATACTCCTACGAGCAGTACTTC. This encodes CASSSEKYSYEQYF.

This rearrangement joins TRBV4-3 to TRBJ1-3; D call uncertain. The V and J ends lost 0 bases and 4 bases respectively, with 7 bases between them. The CDR3 has 14 residues. Germline V gives CDR1 LGHNA, CDR2 YSLEER. The CDR3 here is CASSQESRGNTIYF. CDR3 coding DNA: TGCGCCAGCAGCCAAGAAAGTCGCGGAAACACCATATATTTT.

The chain carries TRBV28 and TRBJ1-1; D gene uncertain. CDR3 length: 11 amino acids. Germline CDR1 is MDHEN and CDR2 is SYDVKM. The CDR3 nucleotides read TGTGCTAGTGGGTTCGAGGCCGAAGCTTTCTTT. As protein: CASGFEAEAFF. Combining the CDR3 with reference TRBV28 and TRBJ1-1 gives the whole variable domain DVKVTQSSRYLVKRTGEKVFLECVQDMDHENMFWYRQDPGLGLRLIYFSYDVKMKEKGDIPEGYSVSREKKERFSLILESASTNQTSMYLCASGFEAEAFFGQGTRLTVV.

The rearrangement links TRBV5-1 to TRBJ2-7; D not resolved. CDR1 and CDR2 from the germline V gene are SGHRS and YFSETQ. V lost 0 bases and J lost 0, with 7 bases in between. The CDR3 has 14 residues. In DNA form, the CDR3 reads TGCGCCAGCAGCTTGGTAGGCCTCTCCTACGAGCAGTACTTC. This sequence encodes CASSLVGLSYEQYF.

This chain uses TRBV7-6 with TRBJ2-2; maybe TRBD1 (5 bases). Germline CDR1 reads SGHVS; CDR2 reads FNYEAQ. This CDR3 region has 15 residues. V was pared by 0 bases and J by 3 bases, with 8 bases between. CDR3: CASSLARQYTGELFF. The CDR3 DNA sequence: TGTGCCAGCAGCTTAGCGCGACAGTACACCGGGGAGCTGTTTTTT.

The V call is TRBV7-9, the J call TRBJ2-1; 10 bases line up with TRBD1. This CDR3 has 15 residues. The germline CDR1 and CDR2 sequences are SEHNR and FQNEAQ (reference sequence). V shed 4 bases, J shed 5 bases, and the junction held 5 bases outside the gene matches. The CDR3 DNA reads TGTGCCAGCAGCTACCGGGACAGGGGCCACAATGAGCAGTTCTTC. It encodes CASSYRDRGHNEQFF.

The chain links TRBV7-9 to TRBJ1-3; a weak D match, TRBD1 (5 bases). The CDR3 has 16 residues. Germline loops: CDR1 SEHNR, CDR2 FQNEAQ (reference sequence). The V and J ends lost 4 bases and 4 bases respectively, with 17 bases between them. The CDR3: CASSWSGLMGGNTIYF. The CDR3 region has the DNA TGTGCCAGCAGCTGGTCGGGACTTATGGGGGGAAACACCATATATTTT.

The rearrangement links TRBV14 to TRBJ2-6; D not resolved. This CDR3 region has 17 residues. Germline V lookup: CDR1 SGHDN, CDR2 FVKESK. V shed 4 bases and J shed 0 bases, with 13 bases lying between them. CDR3 amino acids: CASSPDRRSSGANVLTF. CDR3 nucleotide sequence: TGTGCCAGCAGCCCTGACCGACGGAGCTCTGGGGCCAACGTCCTGACTTTC.